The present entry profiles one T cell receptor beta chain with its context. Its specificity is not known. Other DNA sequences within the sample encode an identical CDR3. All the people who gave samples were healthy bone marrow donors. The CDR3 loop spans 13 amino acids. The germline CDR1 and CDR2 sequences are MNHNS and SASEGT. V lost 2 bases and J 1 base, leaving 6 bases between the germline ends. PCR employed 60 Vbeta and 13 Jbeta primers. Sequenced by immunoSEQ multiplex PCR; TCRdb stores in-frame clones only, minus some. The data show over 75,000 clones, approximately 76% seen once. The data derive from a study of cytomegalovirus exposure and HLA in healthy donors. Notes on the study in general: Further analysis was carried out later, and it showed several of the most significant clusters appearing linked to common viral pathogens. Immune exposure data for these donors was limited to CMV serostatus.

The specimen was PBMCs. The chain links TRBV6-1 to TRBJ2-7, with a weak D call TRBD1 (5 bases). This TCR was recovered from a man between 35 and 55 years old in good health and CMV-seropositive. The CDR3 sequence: CASSEPGSYEQYF. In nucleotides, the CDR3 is TGTGCCAGCAGTGAACCAGGGTCCTACGAGCAGTACTTC.